This T cell receptor beta chain was sequenced in a study of human versus mouse CDR3 diversity and MHC coevolution. Germline V gene sequence: CDR1 SNHLY, CDR2 FYNNEI. There are 12 residues in the CDR3. The germline V and J ends were trimmed by 4 bases and 4 bases, with 7 bases remaining between them. Sequenced by immunoSEQ multiplex PCR; TCRdb stores in-frame clones only, minus some. The sample includes over 60,000 clones, approximately 90% of them seen just once. J is TRBJ1-2 and V is TRBV2; D call uncertain. Material: naive CD4+ T cells from blood. The subset was: CD45RO-negative CD62L-positive naive CD4 T cells. The TCR comes from a person aged 30-69 years in good health. The CDR3 nucleotides are TGTGCCAGCAGTGCCGACACCTATGGCTACACCTTC. It codes for CASSADTYGYTF.